This T cell receptor beta chain was sequenced for a study of cytomegalovirus exposure and HLA in healthy donors. Study context: Sequencing of 150 million to 200 million T cells in an earlier analysis found around 110 million unique TCR beta sequences.

Researchers ran the PCR with 60 Vbeta and 13 Jbeta primers. TCRdb's table, derived via immunoSEQ multiplex PCR, lists solely in-frame clones and lacks some. The table records around 96,000 clones, about 76% of them present only once. Losses at the gene ends were 3 bases for V and 3 bases for J; bases not matched to a gene: 2. The CDR3 sequence is 14 residues long. Germline CDR1 MNHNY, CDR2 SVGAGI (reference sequence). The study, taken as a whole, reports: High specificity and sensitivity for cytomegalovirus status were reported for the classifier. Among the sequence variants, a highly shared cluster was likely an artifact of sequencing.

About this clone: Antigen unknown.

This chain joins TRBV6-6 and TRBJ2-1; 7 bases align to TRBD2. The source material was PBMCs. This clonotype was sampled from a man younger than 40 in good health and CMV-seropositive. The CDR3 reads CASSYSGGYNEQFF. CDR3 DNA: TGTGCCAGCAGTTATTCGGGGGGCTACAATGAGCAGTTCTTC.